The sequence of this T cell receptor (beta chain) was determined in a study of technical replicates of blood from several donors. Using immunoSEQ multiplex PCR, the repertoire was profiled, and TCRdb retains in-frame clones only, with some absent. The top ten hold more than 4.5% of the sample, which has about 60,000 clones, approximately 83% seen once. CDR3 length: 14 amino acids. Germline lookup yields CDR1 MRHNA and CDR2 SNTAGT. With 6 bases clipped from V and 3 bases from J, the junction kept 4 bases outside the gene matches. This receptor was obtained from a human donor in good health. Some clones in this sample may be carry-over from other donors' samples. This chain uses TRBV6-4 with TRBJ1-2; 10 bases map to TRBD1. The sequencing sample was made of PBMCs. The CDR3 DNA reads TGTGCCAGCAGGCCCGGACAGGGGGACTATGGCTACACCTTC. The encoded protein is CASRPGQGDYGYTF.